The clone carrying this T cell receptor beta chain was recorded only once. Its target is not known. The data are from a study of cytomegalovirus exposure and HLA in healthy donors. Study-level points and caveats: Per published reports, the classifier diagnosed cytomegalovirus status with high specificity and sensitivity.

Trimming took off 1 base at V and 7 bases at J, with 2 bases between the two ends. Germline V gene data show CDR1 as SGHTA and CDR2 as FQGTGA. The CDR3 runs 10 residues. This PCR relied on a set of 60 Vbeta primers and 13 Jbeta primers. Using immunoSEQ multiplex PCR, the repertoire was profiled, and TCRdb retains in-frame clones only, with some absent. The data show 150,000 to 200,000 clones, roughly three quarters seen once. This rearrangement joins TRBV7-3 to TRBJ2-7; D is uncertain. Sequencing was done on a sample of PBMCs. The sequence was collected from a man between 18 and 35 years old in good health and CMV-seropositive. Here the CDR3 reads CASSLKEQYV. The CDR3 region has the DNA TGTGCCAGCAGCTTAAAGGAGCAGTACGTC.